The clone carrying this T cell receptor beta chain was detected once. Assay: immunoSEQ multiplex PCR; the TCRdb copy retains only in-frame clones and omits some. The sample holds under 2.5 million clones, less than 95% seen once. CDR3 length: 16 amino acids. Germline CDR1 reads MNHNS; CDR2 reads SASEGT. The ends lost 4 bases at V and 0 bases at J; junction bases unmatched: 7. The sample comes from a study of shared clonotypes between healthy human individuals. The receptor comes from a man aged 18-30 years in good health. Some clones in this sample may be carry-over from other donors' samples. Specimen: naive CD4+ T cells from PBMCs. Subset denoted: CD45RA+ positively selected. The chain employs TRBV6-1 and TRBJ2-3, with TRBD2 matching 7 bases. The CDR3 DNA sequence: TGTGCCAGCAGTGCGGGGGGACGCACTAGCACAGATACGCAGTATTTT. Amino acid sequence: CASSAGGRTSTDTQYF.